This is a list of T cell receptor beta chains from one sample in a study of T cell responses to AZD1222 COVID-19 vaccine. Clones were sequenced by immunoSEQ multiplex PCR, and TCRdb holds only the in-frame ones, with some missing. The sample lists 95,000 to 150,000 clones; about 92% were seen once. Source: peripheral blood, taken 28 days after the second AZD1222 dose. Receptors originate from an adult who received the AZD1222 COVID-19 vaccine. The CDR3 runs from the conserved cysteine through the conserved F or W. A D gene is named only where the DNA matches it firmly. Rows give clone size only sometimes, using once, few, many, or a class for an expanded clone.

TRBJ1-1 | TRBV4-1 | NA | NA | TGCGCCAGCAGCCAAGAAGGGGGTAAAGGCACTGAAGCTTTCTTT | CASSQEGGKGTEAFF
TRBJ2-3 | TRBV7-2 | NA | TRBD2 | TGTGCCAGCAGCTTACAGCAGTTCCTACTAGCGGAGTCTCCAGATACGCAGTATTTT | CASSLQQFLLAESPDTQYF
TRBJ2-4 | TRBV2 | once | NA | TGTGCCAGCAGTGAAATGTATAGGGTGGACATTCAGTACTTC | CASSEMYRVDIQYF
TRBJ1-1 | TRBV10-3 | NA | NA | TGTGCCATCAGTGAGGGTCAGGGAACCACTGAAGCTTTCTTT | CAISEGQGTTEAFF
TRBJ1-1 | TRBV25-1 | NA | TRBD1 | TGTGCCAGCACCCCGGACAGGATCGGGTTGAACACTGAAGCTTTCTTT | CASTPDRIGLNTEAFF
TRBJ2-3 | TRBV7-2 | NA | TRBD2 | TGTGCCAGCAGCTTAGACGGGGGGGGCACAGATACGCAGTATTTT | CASSLDGGGTDTQYF
TRBJ2-1 | TRBV5-1 | NA | TRBD1 | TGCGCCAGCAGATCCGGACAGGGCAATGAGCAGTTCTTC | CASRSGQGNEQFF
TRBJ1-2 | TRBV3-1/TRBV3-2 | NA | TRBD1 | TGTGCCAGCAGCCCGACAGGGGCAACCTATGGCTACACCTTC | CASSPTGATYGYTF
TRBJ1-2 | TRBV29-1 | NA | NA | TGCAGCGTCCAAAAGGTGGATTATGGCTACACCTTC | CSVQKVDYGYTF
TRBJ1-1 | TRBV4-3 | NA | NA | TGCGCCAGCAGCCAAGATCTATTCTCGGCCGGGTCCACTGAAGCTTTCTTT | CASSQDLFSAGSTEAFF
TRBJ2-2 | TRBV4-3 | NA | NA | TGCGCCAGCAGCCATCAGAGAAGCCGGGACACCTACACCGGGGAGCTGTTTTTT | CASSHQRSRDTYTGELFF
TRBJ1-5 | TRBV18 | NA | NA | TGTGCCAGCTCACCAACGGCTCAGAGAGGGGGACAGCCCCAGCATTTT | CASSPTAQRGGQPQHF
TRBJ2-1 | TRBV29-1 | once | NA | TGCAGCGTTGAAACGTCCTCGAGCTCCTACAATGAGCAGTTCTTC | CSVETSSSSYNEQFF
TRBJ1-1 | TRBV2 | NA | NA | TGTGCCAGCAGTGAGTCGGTAAGACCTGAAGCTTTCTTT | CASSESVRPEAFF
TRBJ2-3 | TRBV28 | NA | NA | TGTGCCAGCAGTTTATGGAGGACAGGAACGGGAGGGGGCACAGATACGCAGTATTTT | CASSLWRTGTGGGTDTQYF
TRBJ2-1 | TRBV6-5 | once | TRBD2 | TGTGCCAGCAGTTACGGGTCCCTAGCGGGGTTGAATGAGCAGTTCTTC | CASSYGSLAGLNEQFF
TRBJ2-3 | TRBV29-1 | NA | NA | TGCAGCGTTGAAGAGGGGGCGGGAGTTCAATATTTT | CSVEEGAGVQYF
TRBJ2-3 | TRBV27 | NA | NA | TGTGCCAGCAGTTTATCTTTCGAGGGTGGTACGCAGTATTTT | CASSLSFEGGTQYF
TRBJ2-1 | TRBV6-2/TRBV6-3 | once | NA | TGTGCCAGCAGTCAACTCTCCTACAATGAGCAGTTCTTC | CASSQLSYNEQFF
TRBJ2-7 | TRBV3-1/TRBV3-2 | once | TRBD1 | TGTGCCAGCAGCCCACGGACAGGGGGCTACGAGCAGTACTTC | CASSPRTGGYEQYF
TRBJ1-3 | TRBV18 | NA | NA | TGTGCCAGCTCACCATTAGGGGACACTGGAAACACCATATATTTT | CASSPLGDTGNTIYF
TRBJ1-2 | TRBV5-6 | once | NA | TGTGCCAGCAGCTTGGGAGGCCCTTATGGCTACACCTTC | CASSLGGPYGYTF
TRBJ1-1 | TRBV5-1 | NA | NA | TGCGCCAGCAGCATTCAATTCGGGGACACTGAAGCTTTCTTT | CASSIQFGDTEAFF
TRBJ2-5 | TRBV9 | NA | TRBD1 | TGTGCCAGCAGCGTAGAGGGGGCTGTGGGAGAGACCCAGTACTTC | CASSVEGAVGETQYF
TRBJ1-4 | TRBV7-8 | NA | NA | TGTGCCAGCAGCCGCACTGAAGTTTCGGCAACTAATGAAAAACTGTTTTTT | CASSRTEVSATNEKLFF
TRBJ1-1 | TRBV7-9 | NA | NA | TGTGCCAGCAGCCCTTCCGCGCCGGACCCTGAAGCTTTCTTT | CASSPSAPDPEAFF
TRBJ1-2 | TRBV6-5 | NA | NA | TGTGCCAGCAACCCGTCCGGGGGGGGTAACTATGGCTACACCTTC | CASNPSGGGNYGYTF
TRBJ2-1 | TRBV9 | NA | NA | TGTGCCAGCAGCGTAGTGGGTATTGAGCAGTTCTTC | CASSVVGIEQFF
TRBJ1-1 | TRBV15 | NA | NA | TGTGCCACCAGCAGAGATTTAGGCCGGGATAACACTGAAGCTTTCTTT | CATSRDLGRDNTEAFF
TRBJ1-1 | TRBV9 | NA | NA | TGTGCCAGCAGCGTGTGGACAGACACTAGGACTGAAGCTTTCTTT | CASSVWTDTRTEAFF
TRBJ1-5 | TRBV12-5 | NA | TRBD1 | TGTGCTAGTGGTTTCGGGACAGTTCATCAGCCCCAGCATTTT | CASGFGTVHQPQHF
TRBJ1-4 | TRBV2 | NA | TRBD1 | TGTGCCAGCAGTCACTGGGACAGGAGAAAACTGTTTTTT | CASSHWDRRKLFF
TRBJ2-5 | TRBV30 | NA | TRBD1 | TGTGCCTGGAGTAGACAGGGAAAGGAGACCCAGTACTTC | CAWSRQGKETQYF
TRBJ2-3 | TRBV9 | NA | NA | TGTGCCAGCAGCGTCTCTCCGTCTGTCACAGATACGCAGTATTTT | CASSVSPSVTDTQYF
TRBJ2-1 | TRBV7-8 | NA | NA | TGTGCCAGCAGCTTAGGAGACTCGAACAATGAGCAGTTCTTC | CASSLGDSNNEQFF
TRBJ1-3 | TRBV30 | NA | NA | TGTGCCTGGAGTGCCGGGGCCAGGGTGAGCTCTGGAAACACCATATATTTT | CAWSAGARVSSGNTIYF
TRBJ2-3 | TRBV7-3 | NA | NA | TGTGCCAGCAGCTTGAGCGGTAAAAGCACAGATACGCAGTATTTT | CASSLSGKSTDTQYF
TRBJ1-2 | TRBV19 | NA | NA | TGTGCCAGTAGCACTCTGCCTTCGACAGGATCCAACTATGGCTACACCTTC | CASSTLPSTGSNYGYTF
TRBJ2-7 | TRBV5-8 | NA | NA | TGTGCCAGCAGCGGGGGGCCCCGGATCGGCGAGCAGTACTTC | CASSGGPRIGEQYF
TRBJ1-2 | TRBV4-2 | few | NA | TGTGCCAGCAGCCAAGAGACGACATTTCAGTTCTATGGCTACACCTTC | CASSQETTFQFYGYTF
TRBJ1-1 | TRBV9 | NA | NA | TGTGCCAGCAGCGTCGGGTCTAACTTGAAGTACACTGAAGCTTTCTTT | CASSVGSNLKYTEAFF
TRBJ1-2 | TRBV28 | NA | NA | TGTGCCAGCAGCCCAGGGGCTGTTAACTATGGCTACACCTTC | CASSPGAVNYGYTF
TRBJ2-3 | TRBV7-9 | once | TRBD1 | TGTGCCAGCAGGCTAACAGGGGGGATCACAGATACGCAGTATTTT | CASRLTGGITDTQYF
TRBJ1-3 | TRBV7-8 | NA | NA | TGTGCCAGCAGCTTAGTTCGAAACACCATATATTTT | CASSLVRNTIYF
TRBJ2-1 | TRBV14 | NA | TRBD2 | TGTGCCAGCATCCCCGGGCGGAGCGGGAGAGACAATGAGCAGTTCTTC | CASIPGRSGRDNEQFF
TRBJ2-1 | TRBV29-1 | NA | NA | TGCAGCGTTGGGGGGGACCGACAGTTCTTC | CSVGGDRQFF
TRBJ2-5 | TRBV5-1 | once | TRBD2 | TGCGCCAGCACCTCGGGACTAGCGGGGTACCAAGAGACCCAGTACTTC | CASTSGLAGYQETQYF
TRBJ2-1 | TRBV12-3/TRBV12-4 | NA | NA | TGTGCCAGCAGCTCTCCTAGGTTCTTC | CASSSPRFF
TRBJ2-1 | TRBV19 | NA | NA | TGTGCCAGTAGCGGAACTACCCGTGGGGATGAGCAGTTCTTC | CASSGTTRGDEQFF
TRBJ2-1 | TRBV18 | NA | NA | TGTGCCAGCTCATCAAACAATGAGCAGTTCTTC | CASSSNNEQFF
TRBJ1-2 | TRBV29-1 | NA | NA | TGCAGCGCTAATGCCGGGACTATCGGCTACACCTTC | CSANAGTIGYTF
TRBJ1-2 | TRBV29-1 | NA | TRBD1 | TGCAGCGTTGAATTACCCGGGACAGGTCGTGATGGCTACACCTTC | CSVELPGTGRDGYTF
TRBJ1-4 | TRBV12-3/TRBV12-4 | NA | NA | TGTGCCAGCAGCCAACATGGGGATGAAAAACTGTTTTTT | CASSQHGDEKLFF
TRBJ1-3 | TRBV7-2 | NA | NA | TGTGCCAGCAGCTTCGGGGGCGCTTTCGGAAACACCATATATTTT | CASSFGGAFGNTIYF
TRBJ1-2 | TRBV6-5 | NA | NA | TGTGCCAGCAGTCCACAGGGAGCTAACTATGGCTACACCTTC | CASSPQGANYGYTF
TRBJ2-1 | TRBV7-9 | NA | NA | TGTGCCAGCAGCCCCCGGGACTCCCCACCTGATGAGCAGTTCTTC | CASSPRDSPPDEQFF
TRBJ2-1 | TRBV30 | NA | TRBD2 | TGTGCCTGGGGGGGACTAGCGGGGATCTACAATGAGCAGTTCTTC | CAWGGLAGIYNEQFF
TRBJ2-2 | TRBV6-2/TRBV6-3 | NA | TRBD1 | TGTGCCAGCAGTTACTCAAAGAAGGGGGCTCCCACCGGGGAGCTGTTTTTT | CASSYSKKGAPTGELFF
TRBJ1-3 | TRBV27 | NA | NA | TGTGCCAGCAGTCCACCGCGAACGTCCTCTGGAAACACCATATATTTT | CASSPPRTSSGNTIYF